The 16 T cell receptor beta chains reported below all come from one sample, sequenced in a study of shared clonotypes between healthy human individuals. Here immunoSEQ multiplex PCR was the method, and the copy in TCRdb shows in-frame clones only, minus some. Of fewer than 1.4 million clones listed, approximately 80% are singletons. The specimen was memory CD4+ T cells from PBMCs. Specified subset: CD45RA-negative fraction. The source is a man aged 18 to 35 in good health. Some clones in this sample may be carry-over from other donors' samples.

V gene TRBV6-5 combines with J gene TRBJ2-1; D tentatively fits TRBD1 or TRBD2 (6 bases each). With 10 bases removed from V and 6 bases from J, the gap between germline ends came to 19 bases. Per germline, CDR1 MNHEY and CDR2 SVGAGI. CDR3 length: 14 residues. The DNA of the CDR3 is TGTGCCACCCCTAGAACTGAGGGGGGCAATGAGCAGTTCTTC. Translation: CATPRTEGGNEQFF.

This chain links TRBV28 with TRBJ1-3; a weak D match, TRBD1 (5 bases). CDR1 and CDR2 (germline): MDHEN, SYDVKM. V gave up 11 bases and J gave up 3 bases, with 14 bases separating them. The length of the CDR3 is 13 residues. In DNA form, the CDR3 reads TGTGCCTCCTTGGGGGGGAATGGAAACACCATATATTTT. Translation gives CASLGGNGNTIYF. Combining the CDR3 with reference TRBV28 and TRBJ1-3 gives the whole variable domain DVKVTQSSRYLVKRTGEKVFLECVQDMDHENMFWYRQDPGLGLRLIYFSYDVKMKEKGDIPEGYSVSREKKERFSLILESASTNQTSMYLCASLGGNGNTIYFGEGSWLTVV.

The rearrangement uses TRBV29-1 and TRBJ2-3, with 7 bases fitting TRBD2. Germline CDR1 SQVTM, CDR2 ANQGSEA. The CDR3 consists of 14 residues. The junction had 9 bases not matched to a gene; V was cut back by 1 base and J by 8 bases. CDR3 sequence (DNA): TGCAGCGTTGAAGTTCAGGGAGGGGTCGGTACGCAGTATTTT. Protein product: CSVEVQGGVGTQYF.

CDR3 nucleotides: TGTGCCTGGAGTTCAGGGGGCGCAGGGGAAAAACTGTTTTTT. Translated, it gives CAWSSGGAGEKLFF. The chain links TRBV30 to TRBJ1-4, with TRBD1 matching 8 bases. Trimming at V came to 2 bases and at J to 8 bases, leaving 7 bases not matched to a gene. The CDR3 contains 14 residues. Germline-derived CDR1 and CDR2 are GTSNPN and SVGIG (reference sequence).

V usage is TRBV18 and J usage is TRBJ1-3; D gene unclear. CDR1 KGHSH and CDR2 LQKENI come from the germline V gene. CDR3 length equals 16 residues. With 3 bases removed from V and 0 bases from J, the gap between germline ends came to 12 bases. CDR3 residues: CASSPGVISSGNTIYF. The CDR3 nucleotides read TGTGCCAGCTCACCGGGAGTGATATCCTCTGGAAACACCATATATTTT.

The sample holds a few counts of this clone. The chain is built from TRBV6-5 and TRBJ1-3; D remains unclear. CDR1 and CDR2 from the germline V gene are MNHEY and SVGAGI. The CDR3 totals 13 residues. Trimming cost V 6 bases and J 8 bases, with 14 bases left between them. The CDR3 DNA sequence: TGTGCCAGCAGAGCAAGGTCCCTCGACACCATATATTTT. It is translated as CASRARSLDTIYF.

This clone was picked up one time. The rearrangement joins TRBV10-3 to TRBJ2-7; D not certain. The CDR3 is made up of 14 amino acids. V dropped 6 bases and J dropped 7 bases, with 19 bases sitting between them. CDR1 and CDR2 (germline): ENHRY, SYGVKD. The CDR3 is CAIRRGPPSEEQYF. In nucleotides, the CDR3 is TGTGCCATCAGGAGAGGACCACCCTCGGAAGAGCAGTACTTC.

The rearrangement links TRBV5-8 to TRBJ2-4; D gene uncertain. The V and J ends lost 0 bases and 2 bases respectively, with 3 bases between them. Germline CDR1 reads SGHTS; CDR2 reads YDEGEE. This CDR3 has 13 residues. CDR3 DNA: TGTGCCAGCAGCTTGGGAACCAAAAACATTCAGTACTTC. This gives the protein CASSLGTKNIQYF.

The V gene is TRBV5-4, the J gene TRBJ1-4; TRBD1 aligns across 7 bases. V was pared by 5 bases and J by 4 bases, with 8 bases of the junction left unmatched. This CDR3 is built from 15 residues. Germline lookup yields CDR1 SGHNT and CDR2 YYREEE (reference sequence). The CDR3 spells CASRATGTVNEKLFF. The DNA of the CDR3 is TGTGCCAGCAGAGCTACCGGGACAGTTAATGAAAAACTGTTTTTT.

CDR3 loop: CAWSGTDNQPQHF. The DNA of the CDR3 is TGTGCCTGGAGTGGGACAGACAATCAGCCCCAGCATTTT. This chain connects TRBV30 to TRBJ1-5; TRBD1 might be the D (6 bases). Germline V gene sequence: CDR1 GTSNPN, CDR2 SVGIG (reference sequence). Trimming removed 1 base at V and 3 bases at J, with 7 bases between. The CDR3 sequence is 13 residues long.

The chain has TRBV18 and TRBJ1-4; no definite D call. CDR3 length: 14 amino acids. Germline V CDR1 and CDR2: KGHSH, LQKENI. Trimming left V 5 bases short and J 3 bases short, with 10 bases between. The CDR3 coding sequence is TGTGCCAGCTCATCGGACTACTCTAATGAAAAACTGTTTTTT. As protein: CASSSDYSNEKLFF.

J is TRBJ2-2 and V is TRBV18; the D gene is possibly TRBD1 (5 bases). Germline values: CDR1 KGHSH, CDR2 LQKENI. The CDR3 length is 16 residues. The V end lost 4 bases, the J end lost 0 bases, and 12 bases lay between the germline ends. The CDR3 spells CASSLQVPSNTGELFF. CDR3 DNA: TGTGCCAGCTCACTACAGGTTCCCTCGAACACCGGGGAGCTGTTTTTT.

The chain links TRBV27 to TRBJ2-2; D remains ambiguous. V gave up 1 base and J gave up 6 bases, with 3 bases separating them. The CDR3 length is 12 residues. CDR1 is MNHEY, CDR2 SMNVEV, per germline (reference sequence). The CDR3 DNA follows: TGTGCCAGCAGTTTATTGGCCGGGGAGCTGTTTTTT. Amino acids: CASSLLAGELFF.

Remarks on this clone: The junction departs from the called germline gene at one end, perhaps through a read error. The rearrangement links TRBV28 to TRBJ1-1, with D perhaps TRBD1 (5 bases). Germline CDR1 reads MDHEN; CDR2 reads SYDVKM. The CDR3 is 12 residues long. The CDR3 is CASSFGGGKSLF. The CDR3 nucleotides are TGTGCCAGCAGTTTCGGGGGTGGAAAGTCCCTCTTT.

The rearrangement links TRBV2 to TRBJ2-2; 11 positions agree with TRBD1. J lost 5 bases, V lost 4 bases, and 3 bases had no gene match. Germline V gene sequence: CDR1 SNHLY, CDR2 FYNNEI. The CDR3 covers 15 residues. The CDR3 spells CASSGGQGVTGELFF. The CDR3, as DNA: TGTGCCAGCAGTGGGGGACAGGGGGTTACCGGGGAGCTGTTTTTT.

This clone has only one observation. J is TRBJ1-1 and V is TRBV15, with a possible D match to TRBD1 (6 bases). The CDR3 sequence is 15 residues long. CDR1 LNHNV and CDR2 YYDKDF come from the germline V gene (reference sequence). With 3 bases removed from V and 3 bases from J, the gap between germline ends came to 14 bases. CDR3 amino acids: CATSRGIAGDTEAFF. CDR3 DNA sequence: TGTGCCACCAGCAGGGGGATCGCAGGGGACACTGAAGCTTTCTTT.